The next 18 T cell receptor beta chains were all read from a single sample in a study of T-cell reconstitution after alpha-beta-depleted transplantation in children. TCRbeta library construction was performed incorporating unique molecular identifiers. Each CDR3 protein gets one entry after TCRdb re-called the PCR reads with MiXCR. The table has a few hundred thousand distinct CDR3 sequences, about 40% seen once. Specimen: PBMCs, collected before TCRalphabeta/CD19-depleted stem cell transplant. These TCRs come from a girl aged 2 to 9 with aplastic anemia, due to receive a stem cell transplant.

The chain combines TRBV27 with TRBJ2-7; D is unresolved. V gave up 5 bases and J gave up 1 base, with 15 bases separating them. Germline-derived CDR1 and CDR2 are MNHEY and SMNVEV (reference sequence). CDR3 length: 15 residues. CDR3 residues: CASSQRRWGSYEQYF. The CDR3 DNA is TGTGCCAGCAGTCAACGCCGCTGGGGTTCCTACGAGCAGTACTTC.

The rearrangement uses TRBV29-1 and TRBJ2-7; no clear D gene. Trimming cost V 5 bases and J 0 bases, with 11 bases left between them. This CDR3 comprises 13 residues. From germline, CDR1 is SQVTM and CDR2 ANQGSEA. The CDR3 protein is CSVFGPDSYEQYF. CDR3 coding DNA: TGCAGCGTTTTCGGGCCGGACTCCTACGAGCAGTACTTC.

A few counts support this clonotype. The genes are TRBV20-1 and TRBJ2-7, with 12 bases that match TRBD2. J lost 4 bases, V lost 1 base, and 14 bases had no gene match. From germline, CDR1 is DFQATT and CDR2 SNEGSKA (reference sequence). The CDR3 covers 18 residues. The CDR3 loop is CSARVPPSGRALGYEQYF. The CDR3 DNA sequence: TGCAGTGCTAGAGTCCCACCTAGCGGGAGGGCTCTCGGGTACGAGCAGTACTTC.

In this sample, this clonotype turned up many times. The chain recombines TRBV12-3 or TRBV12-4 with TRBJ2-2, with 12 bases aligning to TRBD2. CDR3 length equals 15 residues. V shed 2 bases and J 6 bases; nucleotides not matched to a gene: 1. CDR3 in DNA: TGTGCCAGCAGTTTACTAGCGGGAGGGGCCGGGGAGCTGTTTTTT. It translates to CASSLLAGGAGELFF.

In DNA form, the CDR3 reads TGCGCCAGCAGCTTATCCGGGACTCGAGCCTACAATGAGCAGTTCTTC. This sequence encodes CASSLSGTRAYNEQFF. The rearrangement joins TRBV5-1 to TRBJ2-1; possibly TRBD2 for D (6 bases). The CDR3 runs to 16 residues. V lost 2 bases, J lost 2 bases, and 14 bases lay in between. The V gene's germline CDR1 is SGHRS and CDR2 YFSETQ.

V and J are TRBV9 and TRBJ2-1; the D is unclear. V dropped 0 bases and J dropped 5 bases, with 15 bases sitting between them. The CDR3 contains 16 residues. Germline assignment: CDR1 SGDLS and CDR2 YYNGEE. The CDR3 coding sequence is TGTGCCAGCAGCGTAGGGGATTGGGTAGGCGACAATGAGCAGTTCTTC. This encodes CASSVGDWVGDNEQFF.

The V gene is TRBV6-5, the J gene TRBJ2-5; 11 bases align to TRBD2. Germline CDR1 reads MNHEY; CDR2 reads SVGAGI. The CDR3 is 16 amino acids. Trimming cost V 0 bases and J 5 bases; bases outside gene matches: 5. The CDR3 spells CASSYSTSGSGETQYF. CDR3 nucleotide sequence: TGTGCCAGCAGTTACTCCACTAGCGGGAGCGGGGAGACCCAGTACTTC.

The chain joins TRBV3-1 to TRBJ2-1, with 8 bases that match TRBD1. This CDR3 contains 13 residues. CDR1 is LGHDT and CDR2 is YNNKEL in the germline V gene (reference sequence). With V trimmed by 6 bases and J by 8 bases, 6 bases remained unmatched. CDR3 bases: TGTGCCAGCAGTCGGACAGGGTTCGATGAGCAGTTCTTC. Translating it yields CASSRTGFDEQFF.

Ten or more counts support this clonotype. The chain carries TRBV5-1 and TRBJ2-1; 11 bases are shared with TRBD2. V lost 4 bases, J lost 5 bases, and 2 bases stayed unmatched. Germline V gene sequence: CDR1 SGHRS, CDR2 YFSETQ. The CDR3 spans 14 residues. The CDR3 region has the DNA TGCGCCAGCAGCATGGGACTAGCGGACAATGAGCAGTTCTTC. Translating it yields CASSMGLADNEQFF.

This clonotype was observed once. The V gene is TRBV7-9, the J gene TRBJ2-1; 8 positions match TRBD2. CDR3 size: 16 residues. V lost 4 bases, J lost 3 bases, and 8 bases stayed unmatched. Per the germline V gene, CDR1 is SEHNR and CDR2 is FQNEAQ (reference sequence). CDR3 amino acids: CASSSQIRGGYNEQFF. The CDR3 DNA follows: TGTGCCAGCAGCTCCCAAATACGGGGGGGCTACAATGAGCAGTTCTTC.

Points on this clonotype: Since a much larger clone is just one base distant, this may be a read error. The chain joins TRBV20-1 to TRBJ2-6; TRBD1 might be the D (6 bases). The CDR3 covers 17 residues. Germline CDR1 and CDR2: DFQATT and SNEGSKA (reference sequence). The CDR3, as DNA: TGCTGTGCTAGAGACCTCCAGGGGAGCTCTGGGGCCAACGTCCTGACTTTC. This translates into CCARDLQGSSGANVLTF.

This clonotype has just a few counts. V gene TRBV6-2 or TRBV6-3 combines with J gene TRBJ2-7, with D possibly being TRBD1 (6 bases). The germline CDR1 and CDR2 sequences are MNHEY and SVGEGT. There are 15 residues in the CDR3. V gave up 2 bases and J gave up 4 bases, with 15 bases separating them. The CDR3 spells CASSYPTGFSYEQYF. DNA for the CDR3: TGTGCCAGCAGTTACCCCACAGGGTTTTCATACGAGCAGTACTTC.

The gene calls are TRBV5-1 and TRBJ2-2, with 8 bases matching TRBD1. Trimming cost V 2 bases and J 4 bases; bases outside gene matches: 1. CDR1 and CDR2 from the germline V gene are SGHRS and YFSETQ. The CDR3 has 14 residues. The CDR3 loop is CASSFDRGTGELFF. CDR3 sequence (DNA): TGCGCCAGCAGCTTCGACAGGGGCACCGGGGAGCTGTTTTTT.

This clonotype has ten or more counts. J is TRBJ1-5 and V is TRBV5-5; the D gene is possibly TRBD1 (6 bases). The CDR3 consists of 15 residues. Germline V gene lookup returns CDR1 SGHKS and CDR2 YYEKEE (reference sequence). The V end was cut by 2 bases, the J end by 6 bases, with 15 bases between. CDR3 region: CASSLTRQAGQPQHF. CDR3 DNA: TGTGCCAGCAGCTTAACTCGACAGGCAGGTCAGCCCCAGCATTTT. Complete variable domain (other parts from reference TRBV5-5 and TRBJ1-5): DAGVTQSPTHLIKTRGQQVTLRCSPISGHKSVSWYQQVLGQGPQFIFQYYEKEERGRGNFPDRFSARQFPNYSSELNVNALLLGDSALYLCASSLTRQAGQPQHFGDGTRLSIL.

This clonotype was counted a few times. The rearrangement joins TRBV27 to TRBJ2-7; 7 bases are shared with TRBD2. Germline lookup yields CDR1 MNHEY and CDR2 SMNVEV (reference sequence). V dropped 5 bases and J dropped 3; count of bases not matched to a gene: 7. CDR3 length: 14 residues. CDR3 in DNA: TGTGCCAGCAGTGCAGGACTAGATAGCTACGAGCAGTACTTC. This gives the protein CASSAGLDSYEQYF.

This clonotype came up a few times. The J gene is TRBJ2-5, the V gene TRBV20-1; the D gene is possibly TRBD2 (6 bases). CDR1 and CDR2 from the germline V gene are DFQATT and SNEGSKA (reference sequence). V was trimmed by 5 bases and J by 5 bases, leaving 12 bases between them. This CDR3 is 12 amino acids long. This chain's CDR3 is CSAVGLSETQYF. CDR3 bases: TGCAGTGCTGTTGGACTATCGGAGACCCAGTACTTC.

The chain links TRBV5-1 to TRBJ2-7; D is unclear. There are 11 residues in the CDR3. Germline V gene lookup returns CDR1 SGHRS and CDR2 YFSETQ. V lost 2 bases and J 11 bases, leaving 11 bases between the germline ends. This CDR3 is CASSFPMVKYF. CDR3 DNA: TGCGCCAGCAGCTTTCCGATGGTGAAGTACTTC.

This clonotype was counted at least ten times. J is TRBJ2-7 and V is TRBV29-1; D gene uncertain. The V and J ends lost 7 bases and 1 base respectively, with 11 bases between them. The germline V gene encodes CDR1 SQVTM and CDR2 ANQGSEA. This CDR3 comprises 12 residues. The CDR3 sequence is CSANEGSYEQYF. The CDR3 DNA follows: TGCAGCGCCAATGAAGGGTCCTACGAGCAGTACTTC.